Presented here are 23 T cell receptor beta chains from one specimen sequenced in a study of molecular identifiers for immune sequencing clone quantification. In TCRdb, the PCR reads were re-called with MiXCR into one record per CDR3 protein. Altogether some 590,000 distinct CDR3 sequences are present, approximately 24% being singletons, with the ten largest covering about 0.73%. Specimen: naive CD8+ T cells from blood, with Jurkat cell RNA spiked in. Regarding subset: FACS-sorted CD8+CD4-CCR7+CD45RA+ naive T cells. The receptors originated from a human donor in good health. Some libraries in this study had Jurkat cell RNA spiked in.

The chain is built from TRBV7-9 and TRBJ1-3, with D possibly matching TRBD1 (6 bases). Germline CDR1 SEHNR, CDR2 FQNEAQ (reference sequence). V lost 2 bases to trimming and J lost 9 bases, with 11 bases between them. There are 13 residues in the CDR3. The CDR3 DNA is TGTGCCAGCAGCTTACCCGCCAGGGGCACCATATATTTT. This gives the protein CASSLPARGTIYF.

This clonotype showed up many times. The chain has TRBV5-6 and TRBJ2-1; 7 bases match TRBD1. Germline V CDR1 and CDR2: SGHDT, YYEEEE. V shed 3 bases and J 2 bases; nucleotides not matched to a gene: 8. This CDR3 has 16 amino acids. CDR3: CASSSWVGGTYNEQFF. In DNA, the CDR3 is TGTGCCAGCAGCTCATGGGTAGGGGGCACCTACAATGAGCAGTTCTTC.

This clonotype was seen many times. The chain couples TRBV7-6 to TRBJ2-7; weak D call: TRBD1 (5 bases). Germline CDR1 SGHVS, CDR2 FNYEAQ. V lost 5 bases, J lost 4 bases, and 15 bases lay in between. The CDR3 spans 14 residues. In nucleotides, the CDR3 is TGTGCCAGCAGCGTCAGGGATGGGGCATACGAGCAGTACTTC. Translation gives CASSVRDGAYEQYF.

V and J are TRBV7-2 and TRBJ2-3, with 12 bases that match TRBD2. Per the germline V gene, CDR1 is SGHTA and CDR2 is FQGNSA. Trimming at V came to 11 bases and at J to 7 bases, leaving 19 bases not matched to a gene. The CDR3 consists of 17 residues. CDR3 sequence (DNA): TGTGCCCTCCAGCGGACAGGGGGGCTAGCGGGGGGGAATACGCAGTATTTT. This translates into CALQRTGGLAGGNTQYF.

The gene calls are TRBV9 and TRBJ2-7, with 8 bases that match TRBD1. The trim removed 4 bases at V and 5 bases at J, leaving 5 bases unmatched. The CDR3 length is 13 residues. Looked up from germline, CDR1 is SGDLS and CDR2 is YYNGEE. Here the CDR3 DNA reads TGTGCCAGCAGCTTCGGACAGGGCCACGAGCAGTACTTC. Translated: CASSFGQGHEQYF.

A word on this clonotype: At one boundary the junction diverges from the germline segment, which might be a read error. The CDR3 bases are TGCAGCGTTGAAGATATAGGAACCGCCTTGGAGCCCCAGTGCTTC. Translation: CSVEDIGTALEPQCF. The rearrangement links TRBV29-1 to TRBJ2-5, with D unclear. CDR1 and CDR2 from the germline V gene are SQVTM and ANQGSEA. The CDR3 loop spans 15 amino acids.

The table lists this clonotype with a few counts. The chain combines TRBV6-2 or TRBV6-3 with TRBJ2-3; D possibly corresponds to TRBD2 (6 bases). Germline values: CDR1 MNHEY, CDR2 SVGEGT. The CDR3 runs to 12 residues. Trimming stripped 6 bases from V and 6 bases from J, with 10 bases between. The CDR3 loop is CASRTRKDTQYF. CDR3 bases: TGTGCCAGCAGGACTAGGAAGGATACGCAGTATTTT.

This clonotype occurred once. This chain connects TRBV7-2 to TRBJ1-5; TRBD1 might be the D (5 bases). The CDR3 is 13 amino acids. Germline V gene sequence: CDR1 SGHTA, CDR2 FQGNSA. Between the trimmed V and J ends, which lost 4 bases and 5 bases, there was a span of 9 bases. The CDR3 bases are TGTGCCAGCAGCTACGACAGCCATCAGCCCCAGCATTTT. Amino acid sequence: CASSYDSHQPQHF. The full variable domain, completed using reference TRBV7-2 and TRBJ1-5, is GAGVSQSPSNKVTEKGKDVELRCDPISGHTALYWYRQSLGQGLEFLIYFQGNSAPDKSGLPSDRFSAERTGGSVSTLTIQRTQQEDSAVYLCASSYDSHQPQHFGDGTRLSIL.

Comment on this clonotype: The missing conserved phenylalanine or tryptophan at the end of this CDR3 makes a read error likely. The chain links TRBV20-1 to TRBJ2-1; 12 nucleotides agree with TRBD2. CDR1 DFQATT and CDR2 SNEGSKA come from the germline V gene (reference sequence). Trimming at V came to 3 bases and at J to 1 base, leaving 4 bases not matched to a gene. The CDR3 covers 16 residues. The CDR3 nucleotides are TGCAGTGCTAGTGCGACTAGCGGGAGATCCTACAATGAGCAGTTCTCC. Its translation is CSASATSGRSYNEQFS.

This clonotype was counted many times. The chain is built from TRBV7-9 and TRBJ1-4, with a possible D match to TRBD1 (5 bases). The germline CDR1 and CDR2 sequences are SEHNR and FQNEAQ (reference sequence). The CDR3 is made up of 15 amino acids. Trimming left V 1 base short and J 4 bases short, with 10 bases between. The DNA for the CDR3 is TGTGCCAGCAGCTTAGGCGACAGCAGTAATGAAAAACTGTTTTTT. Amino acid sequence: CASSLGDSSNEKLFF.

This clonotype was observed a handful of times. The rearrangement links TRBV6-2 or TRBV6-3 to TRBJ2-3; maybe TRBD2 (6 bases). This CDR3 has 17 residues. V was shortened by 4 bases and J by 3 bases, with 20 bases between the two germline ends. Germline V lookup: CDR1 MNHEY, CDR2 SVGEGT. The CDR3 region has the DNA TGTGCCAGCAGTTCACTAAGCCTCCTAGCGCAAACAGATACGCAGTATTTT. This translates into CASSSLSLLAQTDTQYF.

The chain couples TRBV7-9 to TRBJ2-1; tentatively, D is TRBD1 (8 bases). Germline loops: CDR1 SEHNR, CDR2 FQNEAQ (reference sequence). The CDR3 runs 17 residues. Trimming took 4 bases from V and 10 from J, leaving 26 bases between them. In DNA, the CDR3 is TGTGCCAGCAGCTATTTGACAGGGGAGGGGGCTACAGGGGAGCAGTTCTTC. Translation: CASSYLTGEGATGEQFF.

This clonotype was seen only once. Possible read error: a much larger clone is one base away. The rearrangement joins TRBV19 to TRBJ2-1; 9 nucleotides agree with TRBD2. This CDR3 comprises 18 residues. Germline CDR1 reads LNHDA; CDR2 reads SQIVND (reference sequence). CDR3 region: CASSIRRLAVSSYNERFF. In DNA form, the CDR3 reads TGTGCCAGTAGTATTCGCCGACTAGCGGTGAGCTCCTACAATGAGCGGTTCTTC. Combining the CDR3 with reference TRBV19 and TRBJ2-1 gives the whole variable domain DGGITQSPKYLFRKEGQNVTLSCEQNLNHDAMYWYRQDPGQGLRLIYYSQIVNDFQKGDIAEGYSVSREKKESFPLTVTSAQKNPTAFYLCASSIRRLAVSSYNERFFGPGTRLTVL.

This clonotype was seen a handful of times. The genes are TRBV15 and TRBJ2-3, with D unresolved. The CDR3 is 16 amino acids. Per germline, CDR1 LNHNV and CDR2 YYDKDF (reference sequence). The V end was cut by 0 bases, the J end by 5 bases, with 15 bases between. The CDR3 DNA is TGTGCCACCAGCAGAGATCTCGTCTCGGGTAGAGATACGCAGTATTTT. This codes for CATSRDLVSGRDTQYF.

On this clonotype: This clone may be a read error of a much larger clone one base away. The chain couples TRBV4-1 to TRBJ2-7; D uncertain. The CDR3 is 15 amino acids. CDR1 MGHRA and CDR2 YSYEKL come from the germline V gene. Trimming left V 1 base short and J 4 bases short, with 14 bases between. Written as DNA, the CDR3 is TGCGCCAGCAGCCAAGTGATCACTGAGAGATACGAGCAGTACTTC. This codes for CASSQVITERYEQYF.

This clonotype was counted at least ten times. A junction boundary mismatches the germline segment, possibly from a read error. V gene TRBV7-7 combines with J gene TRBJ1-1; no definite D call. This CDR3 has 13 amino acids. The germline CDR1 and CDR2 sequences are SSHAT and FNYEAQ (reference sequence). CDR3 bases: TGTGCTAGCAGCTTCCAACTGAACACTGAAGCTTTCTTT. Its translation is CASSFQLNTEAFF.

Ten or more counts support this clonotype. CDR3 in DNA: TGTGCCAGCAGTCCCCCGGGAGAAACCGGGGAGCTGTTTTTT. Protein product: CASSPPGETGELFF. V is TRBV6-6 and J is TRBJ2-2; possible D gene TRBD2, 6 bases. Looked up from germline, CDR1 is MNHNY and CDR2 is SVGAGI (reference sequence). This CDR3 contains 14 residues. Trimming removed 5 bases from V and 5 bases from J, with 12 bases in between.

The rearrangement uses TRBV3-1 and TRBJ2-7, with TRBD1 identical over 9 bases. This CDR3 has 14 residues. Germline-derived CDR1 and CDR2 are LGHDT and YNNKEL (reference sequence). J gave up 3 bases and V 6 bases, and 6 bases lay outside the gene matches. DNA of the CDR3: TGTGCCAGCAGACAGGGACAGGGACTCTACGAGCAGTACTTC. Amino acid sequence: CASRQGQGLYEQYF.

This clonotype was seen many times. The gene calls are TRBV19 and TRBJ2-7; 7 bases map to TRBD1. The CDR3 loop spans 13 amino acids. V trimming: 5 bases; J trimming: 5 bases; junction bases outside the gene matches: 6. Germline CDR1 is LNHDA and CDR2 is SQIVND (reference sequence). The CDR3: CASSPLGGNEQYF. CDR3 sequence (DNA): TGTGCCAGTAGTCCCTTAGGGGGCAACGAGCAGTACTTC.

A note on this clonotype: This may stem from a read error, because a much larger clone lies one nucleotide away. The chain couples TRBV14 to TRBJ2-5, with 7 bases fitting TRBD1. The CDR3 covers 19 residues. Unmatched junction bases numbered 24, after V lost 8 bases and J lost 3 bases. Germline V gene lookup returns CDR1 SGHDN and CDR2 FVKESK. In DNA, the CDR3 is TGTGCCAGCGGTCGGCGTGGTCCAGGACAGGAGGTCCATGAAGAGACCCAGTACTTC. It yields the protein CASGRRGPGQEVHEETQYF.

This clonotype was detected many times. The CDR3 sequence is CASRSGSGELFF. DNA for the CDR3: TGTGCCAGTAGATCAGGGTCCGGGGAGCTGTTTTTT. The chain combines TRBV19 with TRBJ2-2; D might be TRBD1 (5 bases). The germline V and J ends were trimmed by 6 bases and 6 bases, with 8 bases remaining between them. Germline V gene sequence: CDR1 LNHDA, CDR2 SQIVND (reference sequence). The CDR3 is made up of 12 amino acids.

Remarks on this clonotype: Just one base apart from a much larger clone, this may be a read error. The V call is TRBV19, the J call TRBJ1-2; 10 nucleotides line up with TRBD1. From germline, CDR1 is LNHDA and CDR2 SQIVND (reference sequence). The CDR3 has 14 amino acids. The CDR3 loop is CAGRWTGGSYGYTF. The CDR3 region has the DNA TGTGCCGGTAGGTGGACAGGGGGAAGCTATGGCTACACCTTC.

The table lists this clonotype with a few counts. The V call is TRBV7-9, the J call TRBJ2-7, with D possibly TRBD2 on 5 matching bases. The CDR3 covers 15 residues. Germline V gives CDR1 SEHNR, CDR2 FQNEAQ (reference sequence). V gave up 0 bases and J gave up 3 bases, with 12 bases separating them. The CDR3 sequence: CASSLAEVGGYEQYF. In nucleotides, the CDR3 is TGTGCCAGCAGCTTAGCGGAGGTTGGCGGCTACGAGCAGTACTTC.